This T cell receptor (beta chain) was sequenced during a study of post-analysis software for immune sequencing data (dated by TCRdb to the mid-2010s). About the investigation overall: Relapsing-remitting, secondary progressive and progressive-relapsing multiple sclerosis were recorded as disease courses, and subtype annotation was lacking for some patients. The patient repertoires were compared against about 10 previously published healthy control repertoires obtained from donors aged roughly 6 to 28 years. A subset of samples was prepared in parallel using single-end sample barcoding, then pooled and co-amplified after Illumina adapter ligation. What the study reported, not specific to this receptor: Patients showed significantly higher frequencies than controls for about five TRBV segments, among them TRBV5-6, TRBV5-1 and TRBV20-1. The multiple sclerosis patient group was slightly younger than the control group. Significantly lower normalized Chao1 diversity was found in multiple sclerosis patients than in controls, suggesting substantial peripheral T-cell clonal expansion. Direct clustering with F measure revealed strong co-clustering of samples prepared in the same batch, which led to a batch-effect correction.

Details on this clonotype: There is no known antigen for this receptor. No qualities accompany the bases; no much larger clone lies one base away.

To demonstrate the VDJtools post-analysis software, the study profiled TCR beta repertoires from the peripheral blood of approximately twelve young patients with multiple sclerosis. The patients with multiple sclerosis were children and adolescents between 6 and 15 years of age. Library preparation used PCR. Sequenced using an Illumina HiSeq 2500. To reduce PCR and sequencing biases, unique molecular identifiers were incorporated into the TCR beta cDNA libraries. Approximately 500,000 cDNA molecules were obtained per 1 to 10 million input T cells, so each molecule approximated one T cell. Patient libraries were prepared and sequenced with the same protocol used for the earlier healthy control dataset. Within a given batch, samples were prepared together, multiplexed and sequenced on the same HiSeq lane. Regarding the original processing steps: Raw barcoded reads were processed with MIGEC, and single-read molecular identifier groups were discarded before consensus assembly and CDR3 extraction. Clonotype tables were post-analysed with VDJtools, and diversity was normalized by down-sampling all datasets to the smallest sample size. In repertoire overlap clustering, CDR3 amino acid sequences, but not nucleotide sequences, were matched to correct batch-related cross-sample contamination. Using fastp at Q25 and MiXCR, TCRdb reprocessed the public reads and kept productive beta chains. Rows are combined by CDR3 protein, so each entry shows the most common genes and DNA. The V and J calls come from TCRdb's annotation, not from the publication. This sample has hundreds of thousands of distinct CDR3 sequences in its table, and roughly 45% of those were observed once. Of the sample, 1.7% is held by the ten largest clones.

V is cut by 0 bases and J by 5 bases, and the space between the germline ends is 14 bases. The CDR3 holds 15 amino acids from the cysteine to the phenylalanine. The only DNA kept is the CDR3, 45 bases in frame from the first base. For CDR1 and CDR2, the germline V gene lists SGDLS and YYNGEE. The sequence is built from TRBV9 and TRBJ1-1; the D gene is not confidently resolved. The sequence was collected from a girl between 5 and 17 years old with multiple sclerosis. The sequenced sample consisted of blood. The CDR3 region has the sequence CASSVDARGGTEAFF. The DNA reads as follows: TGTGCCAGCAGCGTAGACGCCCGGGGAGGGACTGAAGCTTTCTTT. Here the CDR3 is joined to the reference TRBV9 and TRBJ1-1 genes, and the full variable domain is: DSGVTQTPKHLITATGQRVTLRCSPRSGDLSVYWYQQSLDQGLQFLIQYYNGEERAKGNILERFSAQQFPDLHSELNLSSLELGDSALYFCASSVDARGGTEAFFGQGTRLTVV.